A single sample gave rise to the 22 T cell receptor beta chains below, sequenced in a study of human T cells and chemical hapten exposure. Via MiXCR, TCRdb re-called the RACE reads, giving one row per CDR3 protein. Of under 300,000 distinct CDR3 sequences detected, about 8.6% appear once; the ten largest clones hold 2% to 2.5%. Time point of the sample: pre-sensitization, week 0. Treatment described: therapeutic diphenylcyclopropenone sensitization with weekly scalp DPC. The input for sequencing was whole blood, taken in connection with sensitization to the hapten diphenylcyclopropenone (DPC). Every receptor here comes from a middle-aged woman with alopecia areata. Some clones in this sample may be carry-over from other donors' samples.

The sample holds a few counts of this clonotype. The chain carries TRBV14 and TRBJ1-2; possibly TRBD1 for D (6 bases). Trimming took off 4 bases at V and 5 bases at J, with 17 bases between the two ends. The V gene's germline CDR1 is SGHDN and CDR2 FVKESK. CDR3 length: 15 residues. The CDR3 DNA is TGTGCCAGCAGCCGCGGGGGGCCCGATTTGTATGGCTACACCTTC. Translation gives CASSRGGPDLYGYTF.

This clonotype has just a few counts. The chain has TRBV7-2 and TRBJ2-3; D call uncertain. The CDR3 has 14 amino acids. Germline-derived CDR1 and CDR2 are SGHTA and FQGNSA. Trimming cost V 5 bases and J 2 bases, with 11 bases left between them. Here the CDR3 DNA reads TGTGCCAGCAGCCCGCCCACGTTCACAGATACGCAGTATTTT. Its translation: CASSPPTFTDTQYF.

This clonotype has only a few counts. This CDR3 reads CASSRMFSDTQYF. The CDR3 DNA is TGTGCCAGCAGCCGAATGTTTTCAGATACGCAGTATTTT. The rearrangement joins TRBV7-2 to TRBJ2-3, with unresolved D. This CDR3 has 13 amino acids. The V gene lost 5 bases and the J gene lost 4 bases, with 10 bases spanning the gap. Germline lookup yields CDR1 SGHTA and CDR2 FQGNSA.

This clonotype was found many times. V gene TRBV29-1 combines with J gene TRBJ2-1; TRBD2 agrees at 12 bases. The junction had 0 bases not matched to a gene; V was cut back by 3 bases and J by 6 bases. Germline V gene sequence: CDR1 SQVTM, CDR2 ANQGSEA. The CDR3 loop spans 13 amino acids. The CDR3 region has the DNA TGCAGCGTTGAGACTAGCGGGAGCAATGAGCAGTTCTTC. It yields the protein CSVETSGSNEQFF.

The chain uses TRBV7-2 and TRBJ2-1; 7 bases line up with TRBD1. The trim removed 7 bases at V and 3 bases at J, leaving 6 bases unmatched. The CDR3 runs 14 residues. Germline loops: CDR1 SGHTA, CDR2 FQGNSA. CDR3 DNA: TGTGCCAGCACCCCCGCAGGGGGCTACAATGAGCAGTTCTTC. Translating it yields CASTPAGGYNEQFF.

This clonotype was observed a handful of times. This chain joins TRBV28 and TRBJ2-7, with 7 bases lining up with TRBD1. After removal of 2 bases from V and 2 bases from J, the junction contained 3 bases not matched to a gene. This CDR3 region has 14 residues. Germline values: CDR1 MDHEN, CDR2 SYDVKM. The CDR3 region is CASSLTQGAYEQYF. The CDR3, as DNA: TGTGCCAGCAGTTTAACGCAGGGGGCCTACGAGCAGTACTTC.

This clonotype was seen a few times. The chain employs TRBV29-1 and TRBJ1-2; D remains ambiguous. The V gene's germline CDR1 is SQVTM and CDR2 ANQGSEA. The CDR3 consists of 17 residues. The V gene lost 0 bases and the J gene lost 7 bases, with 24 bases spanning the gap. CDR3 DNA: TGCAGCGTTGAAGAGGCATACCCGAAAATACCTACCTCTGGCTACACCTTC. Protein sequence: CSVEEAYPKIPTSGYTF.

This clonotype was picked up a small number of times. The rearrangement links TRBV6-5 to TRBJ2-3; weak D call: TRBD2 (5 bases). The length of the CDR3 is 13 residues. V lost 4 bases and J lost 3, with 8 bases in between. The germline V gene encodes CDR1 MNHEY and CDR2 SVGAGI. CDR3 residues: CASSFQRTDTQYF. The CDR3 DNA is TGTGCCAGCAGTTTCCAGCGGACAGATACGCAGTATTTT.

This chain uses TRBV7-2 with TRBJ2-5; 7 nucleotides agree with TRBD1. The junction had 3 bases not matched to a gene; V was cut back by 2 bases and J by 6 bases. The CDR3 covers 13 residues. CDR1 SGHTA and CDR2 FQGNSA come from the germline V gene. CDR3 in DNA: TGTGCCAGCAGCTTAACAGGGGTGCAGACCCAGTACTTC. Translated, it gives CASSLTGVQTQYF.

This chain connects TRBV12-3 or TRBV12-4 to TRBJ1-5; weak D call: TRBD1 (6 bases). V dropped 3 bases and J dropped 5 bases, with 26 bases sitting between them. The CDR3 extends over 19 amino acids. This chain's CDR3 is CASSFTPHTGPGPDQPQHF. For the CDR3, the DNA is TGTGCCAGCAGTTTCACTCCCCATACAGGGCCGGGACCCGATCAGCCCCAGCATTTT.

The J gene is TRBJ1-3, the V gene TRBV12-3 or TRBV12-4; D uncertain. The V end was cut by 4 bases, the J end by 1 base, with 11 bases between. The CDR3 is 15 residues long. CDR3 coding DNA: TGTGCCAGCAGTTCCGGACGGATTTCTGGAAACACCATATATTTT. This translates into CASSSGRISGNTIYF.

This clonotype was found many times. The chain has TRBV6-2 or TRBV6-3 and TRBJ2-7, with TRBD2 matching over 11 bases. This CDR3 has 15 residues. V gave up 0 bases and J gave up 6 bases; unmatched junction bases: 4. Germline-derived CDR1 and CDR2 are MNHEY and SVGEGT. CDR3 nucleotide sequence: TGTGCCAGCAGTTACTCGACTAGCGGGACCGTCGAGCAGTACTTC. Translated, it gives CASSYSTSGTVEQYF.

There are a few counts of this clonotype. The chain is built from TRBV10-3 and TRBJ2-7; a possible D gene is TRBD2 (6 bases). Germline values: CDR1 ENHRY, CDR2 SYGVKD. The V gene lost 6 bases and the J gene lost 5 bases, with 14 bases spanning the gap. This CDR3 has 13 residues. This CDR3 is CAIRSLQRDEQYF. The CDR3 nucleotides are TGTGCCATCAGGTCCCTTCAGCGGGACGAGCAGTACTTC.

The V gene is TRBV29-1, the J gene TRBJ2-2; D call uncertain. The V gene lost 6 bases and the J gene lost 5 bases, with 16 bases spanning the gap. Germline CDR1 reads SQVTM; CDR2 reads ANQGSEA. The CDR3 sequence is 14 residues long. Here the CDR3 DNA reads TGCAGCGTAAACCCCCAAGGAGTAACCGGGGAGCTGTTTTTT. Translating it yields CSVNPQGVTGELFF.

This clonotype was seen ten or more times. V gene TRBV28 combines with J gene TRBJ1-5; 12 bases agree with TRBD1. The CDR3 extends over 18 amino acids. V lost 5 bases, J lost 2 bases, and 10 bases stayed unmatched. The germline V gene has CDR1 MDHEN and CDR2 SYDVKM. CDR3 nucleotide sequence: TGTGCCAGCAGTGATCCGGGACAGGGGGCCCAGGGCAATCAGCCCCAGCATTTT. Translated: CASSDPGQGAQGNQPQHF.

This clonotype has at least ten counts. The rearrangement links TRBV7-8 to TRBJ2-5, with D possibly TRBD2 on 5 matching bases. Germline V gene sequence: CDR1 SGHVS, CDR2 FQNEAQ. The CDR3 extends over 13 amino acids. Trimming took 5 bases from V and 4 from J, leaving 11 bases between them. CDR3 sequence reads: CASSTGFRETQYF. The CDR3 coding sequence is TGTGCCAGCAGCACGGGGTTCCGAGAGACCCAGTACTTC.

This clonotype was counted between two and nine times. The V and J genes are TRBV6-2 or TRBV6-3 and TRBJ2-7; D is possibly TRBD2 (7 bases). The V end lost 6 bases, the J end lost 1 base, and 16 bases lay between the germline ends. Germline V gene sequence: CDR1 MNHEY, CDR2 SVGEGT. The CDR3 spans 15 residues. In nucleotides, the CDR3 is TGTGCCAGCAGCGAACGGGGGGCCCTATCCTACGAGCAGTACTTC. This codes for CASSERGALSYEQYF.

The sample holds a few counts of this clonotype. This chain connects TRBV5-1 to TRBJ2-1; a weak D match, TRBD2 (6 bases). The CDR3 consists of 16 residues. V lost 0 bases to trimming and J lost 8 bases, with 18 bases between them. Looked up from germline, CDR1 is SGHRS and CDR2 is YFSETQ. The CDR3 protein is CASSLARDSGNDEQFF. The CDR3 nucleotides are TGCGCCAGCAGCTTGGCCCGGGACTCCGGGAATGATGAGCAGTTCTTC.

The chain joins TRBV7-2 to TRBJ2-1; TRBD2 aligns across 10 bases. Per germline, CDR1 SGHTA and CDR2 FQGNSA. With V trimmed by 3 bases and J by 7 bases, 12 bases remained unmatched. The CDR3 totals 17 residues. This CDR3 is CASSFRQLAGSRNEQFF. The CDR3 region has the DNA TGTGCCAGCAGCTTCCGCCAACTAGCGGGAAGTAGAAATGAGCAGTTCTTC.

This clonotype turned up a few times. The chain combines TRBV27 with TRBJ1-1, with 9 bases aligning to TRBD1. V shed 5 bases and J 6 bases; nucleotides not matched to a gene: 4. Germline V lookup: CDR1 MNHEY, CDR2 SMNVEV (reference sequence). CDR3 size: 13 residues. The CDR3 region has the DNA TGTGCCAGCAGTGGACAGGGGATTGCTGAAGCTTTCTTT. Protein: CASSGQGIAEAFF.

This chain uses TRBV7-3 with TRBJ2-3, with TRBD1 as a possible D gene (5 bases). The CDR3 has 16 residues. Germline V gene sequence: CDR1 SGHTA, CDR2 FQGTGA. The ends were cut back, 5 bases at V and 0 bases at J, with 15 bases in the middle. For the CDR3, the DNA is TGTGCCAGCAGCACCCAGGGCGGATCTAGCACAGATACGCAGTATTTT. Translation: CASSTQGGSSTDTQYF.

In its sample, this clonotype was seen many times. The V and J genes are TRBV20-1 and TRBJ1-1; D ambiguous. Deletions cut 2 bases from V and 1 base from J, with 5 bases between. The CDR3 loop spans 12 amino acids. Per germline, CDR1 DFQATT and CDR2 SNEGSKA (reference sequence). As DNA, the CDR3 is TGCAGTGCTAGATTTGAGAACACTGAAGCTTTCTTT. Amino acids: CSARFENTEAFF.